This T cell receptor beta chain appears in the sequencing data of a study of molecular identifiers for immune sequencing clone quantification. General study points: Shared barcodes on identical TCR molecules could underestimate the sizes of highly expanded clones. In CMV-specific effectors, clones above 20 copies held over 98% of molecules; naive, under 1%.

Details on this clonotype: What it recognizes is unknown.

This CDR3 has 15 amino acids. Germline CDR1 MDHEN, CDR2 SYDVKM. V lost 6 bases to trimming and J lost 4 bases, with 18 bases between them. Previously described methods and listed TCR primers were employed for the bulk TCR libraries. TCRdb re-called the PCR reads with MiXCR, one entry per CDR3 protein. The sample carries 250,000 to 400,000 distinct CDR3 sequences, 20% to 25% recorded once. Sorting captured naive CD8 T cells as CD8+CD4-CCR7+CD45RA+. This sequence originates from a human donor in good health. Some libraries in this study had Jurkat cell RNA spiked in. The genes are TRBV28 and TRBJ1-1; tentative D call: TRBD1 (5 bases). The sequencing sample was made of naive CD8+ T cells from blood, with Jurkat cell RNA spiked in. The subset is: FACS-sorted CD8+CD4-CCR7+CD45RA+ naive T cells. CDR3 sequence (DNA): TGTGCCAGCAGAGTAACAGGTTTGGGGACCACTGAAGCTTTCTTT. Its protein product is CASRVTGLGTTEAFF.